The 13 T cell receptor beta chains in this list originate from one sample, sequenced in a study of shared clonotypes between healthy human individuals. CD8 cells classed as naive were CD45RO-negative and positively selected for CCR7, excluding terminally differentiated effector memory CD45RA+ cells. The data were produced by immunoSEQ multiplex PCR, yet TCRdb's version contains in-frame clones alone and is incomplete. This sample has millions of clones, with roughly 94% found just once. Sequencing was carried out using naive CD8+ T cells sorted from blood. These TCRs come from a young man in good health.

The gene calls are TRBV7-9 and TRBJ2-7; 13 positions agree with TRBD2. The CDR3 consists of 17 residues. Germline V lookup: CDR1 SEHNR, CDR2 FQNEAQ (reference sequence). Trimming took 2 bases from V and 5 from J; bases not matched to a gene: 9. The CDR3 reads CASSLSGLAGVINEQYF. In DNA form, the CDR3 reads TGTGCCAGCAGCTTAAGTGGACTAGCGGGAGTCATCAACGAGCAGTACTTC.

This chain joins TRBV7-9 and TRBJ2-3; no clear D. The CDR3 totals 16 residues. Germline CDR1 reads SEHNR; CDR2 reads FQNEAQ (reference sequence). Trimming removed 2 bases at V and 2 bases at J, with 14 bases between. CDR3 sequence: CASSLRQATNTDTQYF. Written as DNA, the CDR3 is TGTGCCAGCAGCTTAAGACAAGCGACAAACACAGATACGCAGTATTTT.

In regard to this clone: Within the sample, other DNA sequences also encode this same CDR3. V gene TRBV7-9 combines with J gene TRBJ2-7; TRBD2 agrees at 11 bases. V lost 6 bases, J lost 0 bases, and 4 bases stayed unmatched. Germline assignment: CDR1 SEHNR and CDR2 FQNEAQ (reference sequence). This CDR3 spans 15 amino acids. This CDR3 is CASSFLAGGSYEQYF. The CDR3 DNA reads TGTGCCAGCAGTTTTCTAGCGGGGGGCTCCTACGAGCAGTACTTC.

V and J are TRBV4-1 and TRBJ1-2, with a weak D call TRBD1 (5 bases). This CDR3 has 14 amino acids. V lost 1 base and J 7 bases, leaving 13 bases between the germline ends. The V gene's germline CDR1 is MGHRA and CDR2 YSYEKL. The CDR3: CASSQAREFGGYTF. The CDR3 DNA is TGCGCCAGCAGCCAAGCCAGGGAGTTTGGTGGCTACACCTTC.

The chain couples TRBV5-1 to TRBJ1-1; weak D call: TRBD1 (5 bases). V was trimmed by 0 bases and J by 7 bases, leaving 16 bases between them. This CDR3 comprises 15 residues. Germline assignment: CDR1 SGHRS and CDR2 YFSETQ. This chain's CDR3 is CASSLAGQGFFEAFF. CDR3 nucleotides: TGCGCCAGCAGCTTGGCCGGCCAGGGTTTCTTTGAAGCTTTCTTT.

The chain recombines TRBV6-5 with TRBJ1-2, with 7 bases identical to TRBD1. Germline-derived CDR1 and CDR2 are MNHEY and SVGAGI. V gave up 6 bases and J gave up 6 bases; unmatched junction bases: 4. The CDR3 totals 12 residues. In DNA, the CDR3 is TGTGCCAGCAGAACCGGGACAGATGGCTACACCTTC. Translation: CASRTGTDGYTF.

DNA of the CDR3: TGTGCCAGTAGTAAAACCGCCGGGACCCAAAGGACTGAAGCTTTCTTT. Encoded protein: CASSKTAGTQRTEAFF. The rearrangement joins TRBV19 to TRBJ1-1; D may be TRBD1 (5 bases). Germline CDR1 and CDR2: LNHDA and SQIVND (reference sequence). V was trimmed by 4 bases and J by 5 bases, leaving 20 bases between them. The CDR3 has 16 amino acids.

The chain is built from TRBV13 and TRBJ2-7, with 11 bases aligning to TRBD2. Germline lookup yields CDR1 PRHDT and CDR2 FYEKMQ (reference sequence). V shed 5 bases, J shed 5 bases, and the junction held 5 bases outside the gene matches. The CDR3 consists of 14 residues. CDR3 protein: CASSPSGRSHEQYF. The CDR3 DNA sequence: TGTGCCAGCAGCCCTAGCGGGAGGTCCCACGAGCAGTACTTC.

The chain combines TRBV4-1 with TRBJ2-7; 7 nucleotides match TRBD1. Germline CDR1 MGHRA, CDR2 YSYEKL. Unmatched junction bases numbered 8, after V lost 3 bases and J lost 0 bases. The CDR3 sequence is 16 residues long. The CDR3 nucleotides are TGCGCCAGCAGCCAGGAGACAGGGTTGGGCTCCTACGAGCAGTACTTC. Translating it yields CASSQETGLGSYEQYF.

V gene TRBV5-1 combines with J gene TRBJ2-6, with D possibly TRBD2 on 6 matching bases. From germline, CDR1 is SGHRS and CDR2 YFSETQ. Deletions cut 4 bases from V and 0 bases from J, with 14 bases between. This CDR3 region has 17 residues. In nucleotides, the CDR3 is TGCGCCAGCAGCCTGTGGACGGACTACTCTGGGGCCAACGTCCTGACTTTC. This codes for CASSLWTDYSGANVLTF.

This sequence joins TRBV10-1 and TRBJ1-6; perhaps TRBD1 as D (5 bases). The CDR3 sequence is 13 residues long. Germline V lookup: CDR1 WNHNN, CDR2 SYGVQD (reference sequence). Trimming pared 3 bases from V and 10 bases from J, leaving 10 bases between. CDR3 DNA sequence: TGCGCCAGCAGTGAATGGGGGAACTCACCCCTCCACTTT. The encoded protein is CASSEWGNSPLHF.

With respect to this clone: Within the sample, other DNA sequences also encode this same CDR3. The chain joins TRBV6-5 to TRBJ1-5; D ambiguous. CDR1 and CDR2 (germline): MNHEY, SVGAGI. There are 13 residues in the CDR3. V lost 2 bases and J lost 4, with 6 bases in between. The CDR3 here is CASSYAGNQPQHF. The CDR3 nucleotides read TGTGCCAGCAGTTACGCCGGGAATCAGCCCCAGCATTTT.

For the CDR3, the DNA is TGTGCCAGCAGCATTTACAGTCAGAGCCCAGCTTTCTTT. Translated, it gives CASSIYSQSPAFF. The chain employs TRBV9 and TRBJ1-1, with unresolved D. Per germline, CDR1 SGDLS and CDR2 YYNGEE. Deletions cut 4 bases from V and 10 bases from J, with 17 bases between. CDR3 length: 13 residues.